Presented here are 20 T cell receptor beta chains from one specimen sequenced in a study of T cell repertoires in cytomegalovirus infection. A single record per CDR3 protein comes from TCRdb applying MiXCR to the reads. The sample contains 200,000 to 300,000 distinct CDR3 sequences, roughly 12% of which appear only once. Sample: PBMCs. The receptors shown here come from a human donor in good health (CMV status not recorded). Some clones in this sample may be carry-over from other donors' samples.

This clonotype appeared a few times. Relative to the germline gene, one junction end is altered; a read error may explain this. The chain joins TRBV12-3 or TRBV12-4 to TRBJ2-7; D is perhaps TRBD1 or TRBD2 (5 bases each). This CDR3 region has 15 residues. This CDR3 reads CASSLARSGTPLINF. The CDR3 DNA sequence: TGTGCCAGCAGTTTAGCGAGATCAGGGACCCCCTTGATTAACTTC.

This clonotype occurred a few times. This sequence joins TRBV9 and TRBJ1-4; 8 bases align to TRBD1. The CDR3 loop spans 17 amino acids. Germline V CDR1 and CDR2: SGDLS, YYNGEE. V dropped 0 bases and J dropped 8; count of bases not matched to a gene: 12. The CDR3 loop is CASSVGSAARTGEKLFF. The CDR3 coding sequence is TGTGCCAGCAGCGTAGGGTCAGCTGCTAGGACAGGGGAAAAACTGTTTTTT.

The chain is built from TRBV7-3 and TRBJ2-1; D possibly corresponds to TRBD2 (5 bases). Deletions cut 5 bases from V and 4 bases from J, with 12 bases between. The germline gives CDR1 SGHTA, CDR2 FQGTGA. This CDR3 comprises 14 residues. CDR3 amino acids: CASSPRGEYNEQFF. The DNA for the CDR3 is TGTGCCAGCAGCCCCCGGGGAGAGTACAATGAGCAGTTCTTC.

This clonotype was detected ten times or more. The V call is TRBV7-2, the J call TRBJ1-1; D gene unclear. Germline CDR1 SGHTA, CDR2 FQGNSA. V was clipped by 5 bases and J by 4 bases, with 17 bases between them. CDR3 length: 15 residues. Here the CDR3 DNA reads TGTGCCAGCAGCCCTAGCGGCTTATTGAGCACTGAAGCTTTCTTT. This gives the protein CASSPSGLLSTEAFF.

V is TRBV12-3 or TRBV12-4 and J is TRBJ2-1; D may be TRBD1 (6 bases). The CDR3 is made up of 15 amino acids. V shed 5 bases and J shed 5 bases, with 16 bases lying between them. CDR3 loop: CASSQPGTSDNEQFF. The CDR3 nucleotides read TGTGCCAGCAGTCAGCCCGGGACATCCGACAATGAGCAGTTCTTC.

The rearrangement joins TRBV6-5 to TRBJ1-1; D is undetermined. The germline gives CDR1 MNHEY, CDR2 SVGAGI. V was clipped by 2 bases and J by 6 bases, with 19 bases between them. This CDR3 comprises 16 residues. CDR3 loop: CASSYGSGWGIAEAFF. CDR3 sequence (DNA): TGTGCCAGCAGTTACGGGTCCGGGTGGGGTATAGCTGAAGCTTTCTTT.

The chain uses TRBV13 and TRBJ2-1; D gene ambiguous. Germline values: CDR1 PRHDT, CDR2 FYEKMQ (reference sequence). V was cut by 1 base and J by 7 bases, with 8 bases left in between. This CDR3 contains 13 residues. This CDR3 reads CASSLERRNEQFF. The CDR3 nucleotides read TGTGCCAGCAGCTTAGAGAGGCGGAATGAGCAGTTCTTC.

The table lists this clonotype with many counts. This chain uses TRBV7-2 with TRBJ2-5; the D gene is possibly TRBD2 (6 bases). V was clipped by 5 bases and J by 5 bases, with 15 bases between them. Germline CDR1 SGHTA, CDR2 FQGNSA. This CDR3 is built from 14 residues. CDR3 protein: CASSLRRGRETQYF. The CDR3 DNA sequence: TGTGCCAGCAGCCTTCGGCGGGGCAGGGAGACCCAGTACTTC.

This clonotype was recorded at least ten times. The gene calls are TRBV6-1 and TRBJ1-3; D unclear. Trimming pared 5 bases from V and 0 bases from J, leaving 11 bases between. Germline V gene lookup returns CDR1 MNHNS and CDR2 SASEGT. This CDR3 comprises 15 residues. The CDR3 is CASSSTASSGNTIYF. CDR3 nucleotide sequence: TGTGCCAGCAGTTCGACGGCTAGCTCTGGAAACACCATATATTTT.

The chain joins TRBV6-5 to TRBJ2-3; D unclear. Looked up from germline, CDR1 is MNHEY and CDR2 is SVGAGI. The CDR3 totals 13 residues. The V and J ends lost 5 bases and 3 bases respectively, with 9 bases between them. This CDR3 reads CASSTMRTDTQYF. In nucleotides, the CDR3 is TGTGCCAGCAGTACTATGAGGACAGATACGCAGTATTTT.

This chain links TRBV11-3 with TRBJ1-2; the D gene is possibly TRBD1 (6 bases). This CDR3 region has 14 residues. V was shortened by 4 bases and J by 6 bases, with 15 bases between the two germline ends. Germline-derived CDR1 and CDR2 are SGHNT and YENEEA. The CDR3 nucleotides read TGTGCCAGCAGCTCCCTAGGGGGGGTCAATGGCTACACCTTC. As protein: CASSSLGGVNGYTF.

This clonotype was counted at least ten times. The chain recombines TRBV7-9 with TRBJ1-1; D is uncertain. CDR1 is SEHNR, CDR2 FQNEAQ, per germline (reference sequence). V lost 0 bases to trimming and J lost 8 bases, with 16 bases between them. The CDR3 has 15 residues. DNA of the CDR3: TGTGCCAGCAGCTTAGCGAAGGATGGGCGCTCGGAAGCTTTCTTT. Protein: CASSLAKDGRSEAFF.

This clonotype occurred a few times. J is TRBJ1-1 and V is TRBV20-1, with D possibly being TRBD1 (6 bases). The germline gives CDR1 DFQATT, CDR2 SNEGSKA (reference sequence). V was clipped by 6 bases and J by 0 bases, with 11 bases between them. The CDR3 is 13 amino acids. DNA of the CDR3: TGCAGTGCAGTCGACAGGTTGAACACTGAAGCTTTCTTT. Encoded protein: CSAVDRLNTEAFF.

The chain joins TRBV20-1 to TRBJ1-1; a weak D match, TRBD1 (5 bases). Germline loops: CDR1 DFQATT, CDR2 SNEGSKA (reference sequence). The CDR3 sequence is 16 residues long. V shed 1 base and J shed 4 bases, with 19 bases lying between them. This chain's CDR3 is CSARAGAVPRSTEAFF. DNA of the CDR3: TGCAGTGCTAGAGCCGGGGCTGTCCCTAGGAGCACTGAAGCTTTCTTT.

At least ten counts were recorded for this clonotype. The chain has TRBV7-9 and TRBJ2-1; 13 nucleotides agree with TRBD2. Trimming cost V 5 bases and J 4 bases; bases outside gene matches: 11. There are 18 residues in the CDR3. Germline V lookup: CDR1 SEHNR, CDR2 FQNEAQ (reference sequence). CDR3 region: CASSPGLAGESQYNEQFF. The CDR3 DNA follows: TGTGCCAGCAGCCCCGGACTAGCGGGAGAATCGCAGTACAATGAGCAGTTCTTC.

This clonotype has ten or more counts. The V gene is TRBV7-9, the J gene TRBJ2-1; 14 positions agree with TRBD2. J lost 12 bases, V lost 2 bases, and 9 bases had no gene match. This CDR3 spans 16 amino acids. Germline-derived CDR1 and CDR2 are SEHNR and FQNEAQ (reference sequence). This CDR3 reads CASSLPAGLAGGRQFF. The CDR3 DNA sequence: TGTGCCAGCAGCTTACCCGCAGGACTAGCGGGGGGTCGGCAGTTCTTC. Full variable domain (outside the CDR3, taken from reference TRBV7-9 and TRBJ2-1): DTGVSQNPRHKITKRGQNVTFRCDPISEHNRLYWYRQTLGQGPEFLTYFQNEAQLEKSRLLSDRFSAERPKGSFSTLEIQRTEQGDSAMYLCASSLPAGLAGGRQFFGPGTRLTVL.

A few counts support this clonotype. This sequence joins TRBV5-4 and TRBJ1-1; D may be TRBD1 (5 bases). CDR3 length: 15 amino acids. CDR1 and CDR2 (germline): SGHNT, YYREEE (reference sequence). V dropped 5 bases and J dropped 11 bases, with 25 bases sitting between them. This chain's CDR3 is CASSLKSTATNRAFF. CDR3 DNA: TGTGCCAGCAGTTTAAAGTCGACAGCTACAAACCGCGCTTTCTTT.

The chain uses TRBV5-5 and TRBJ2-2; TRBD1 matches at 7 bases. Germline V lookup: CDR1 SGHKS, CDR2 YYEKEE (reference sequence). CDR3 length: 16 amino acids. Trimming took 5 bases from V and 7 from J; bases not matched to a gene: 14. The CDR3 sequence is CASSLNEGASIGELFF. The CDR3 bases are TGTGCCAGCAGTTTGAATGAGGGGGCATCCATCGGGGAGCTGTTTTTT.

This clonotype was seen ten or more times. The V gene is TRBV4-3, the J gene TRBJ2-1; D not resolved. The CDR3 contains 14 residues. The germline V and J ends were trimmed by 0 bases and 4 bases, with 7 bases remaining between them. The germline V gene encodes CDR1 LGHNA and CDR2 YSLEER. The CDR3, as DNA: TGCGCCAGCAGCCAAGAGTGGAGTTACAATGAGCAGTTCTTC. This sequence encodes CASSQEWSYNEQFF.

In DNA, the CDR3 is TGTGCCAGCAGCTTGGGTGGGGGAGGACAGCCCCAGCATTTT. This translates into CASSLGGGGQPQHF. V gene TRBV5-4 combines with J gene TRBJ1-5; tentative D call: TRBD1 (5 bases). The CDR3 loop spans 14 amino acids. CDR1 is SGHNT, CDR2 YYREEE, per germline (reference sequence). Between the trimmed V and J ends, which lost 0 bases and 7 bases, there was a span of 11 bases.